This entry concerns a single T cell receptor (beta chain). The target antigen is unknown. This sample was included in a study of shared clonotypes between healthy human individuals. The study's findings and limits: Enrolling few donors narrowed the genetic and exposure-history diversity that was represented. Collection of samples was limited to blood; tissue repertoires likely differ.

CD45RO-negative, CCR7-selected cells formed the naive CD8 fraction, which excluded terminally differentiated effector memory CD45RA+ cells. The donor cohort consisted entirely of Caucasian adults residing in Nashville, Tennessee. Per germline, CDR1 WNHNN and CDR2 SYGVQD (reference sequence). This CDR3 region has 14 residues. With 8 bases removed from V and 2 bases from J, the gap between germline ends came to 16 bases. Sequencing was performed with immunoSEQ multiplex PCR; in TCRdb, only in-frame clones are kept and a portion is missing. The sample holds about 2.1 million clones, roughly 95% seen once.

Sample: naive CD8+ T cells from PBMCs. The clonotype comes from a man younger than 35 in good health. Some clones in this sample may be carry-over from other donors' samples. The chain joins TRBV10-1 to TRBJ2-7; D is unclear. CDR3 amino acids: CASPGKSGTYEQYF. CDR3 DNA sequence: TGCGCCAGCCCCGGCAAGTCCGGAACCTACGAGCAGTACTTC.